Below are 12 T cell receptor beta chains sequenced from a single sample in a study of cytomegalovirus exposure and HLA in healthy donors (dated by TCRdb to between 2016 and 2019). Libraries were constructed by the immunoSEQ multiplex PCR assay. The multiplex PCR relied on a mix of 60 forward primers for TCR Vbeta segments and 13 reverse primers for TCR Jbeta segments. TCRdb mirrors the immuneACCESS table, restricted to in-frame sequences. Some clones are absent from its copies; in checked studies, under half trace to an unresolved V gene, and the reason for the others is unknown. In all, the sample holds approximately 190,000 clones, and roughly 76% of those were seen once. The top ten constitute more than 6% of the sample. What was sequenced was PBMCs. The receptor set was obtained from a man aged 35-49 years in good health and CMV-seropositive.

Comment on this clone: The sample has other DNA sequences that encode this CDR3 too. The chain recombines TRBV28 with TRBJ2-7; D is undetermined. Germline CDR1 MDHEN, CDR2 SYDVKM. Trimming cost V 6 bases and J 7 bases, with 10 bases left between them. The CDR3 covers 11 residues. The CDR3 DNA is TGTGCCAGCAGCCCCTCCGGGGAGCAGTACTTC. This translates into CASSPSGEQYF.

This chain connects TRBV11-1 to TRBJ2-5, with a tentative D call TRBD2 (6 bases). Germline CDR1 is SGHAT and CDR2 is FQDESV (reference sequence). The V end lost 5 bases, the J end lost 0 bases, and 16 bases lay between the germline ends. The CDR3 is 16 amino acids. CDR3 loop: CASSPVLDYNQETQYF. CDR3 sequence (DNA): TGTGCCAGCAGCCCTGTTTTGGACTACAACCAAGAGACCCAGTACTTC.

The gene calls are TRBV4-3 and TRBJ2-7; D possibly corresponds to TRBD1 (5 bases). Per germline, CDR1 LGHNA and CDR2 YSLEER. The CDR3 is 16 residues long. Trimming took off 0 bases at V and 2 bases at J, with 14 bases between the two ends. CDR3 coding DNA: TGCGCCAGCAGCCAAGAATATCAGGGCCTCACCTACGAGCAGTACTTC. Translation gives CASSQEYQGLTYEQYF.

The chain recombines TRBV19 with TRBJ1-1; perhaps TRBD1 as D (6 bases). The CDR3 has 15 residues. Germline CDR1 reads LNHDA; CDR2 reads SQIVND (reference sequence). Trimming pared 1 base from V and 7 bases from J, leaving 16 bases between. The CDR3, as DNA: TGTGCCAGTAGTATAGTGGACAGCCCCAGCGTTGAAGCTTTCTTT. Amino acids: CASSIVDSPSVEAFF.

This sequence joins TRBV28 and TRBJ2-7; the match to TRBD1 covers 8 bases. Germline V gives CDR1 MDHEN, CDR2 SYDVKM. The ends lost 7 bases at V and 2 bases at J; junction bases unmatched: 1. This CDR3 is 12 amino acids long. CDR3 nucleotides: TGTGCCAGCAACAGGGGGGCCTACGAGCAGTACTTC. Translating gives CASNRGAYEQYF.

V is TRBV6-4 and J is TRBJ1-4, with 8 bases aligning to TRBD1. CDR1 is MRHNA, CDR2 SNTAGT, per germline. The V segment lost 8 bases and the J segment 8 bases; nucleotides outside the gene matches: 10. This CDR3 comprises 14 residues. CDR3 DNA sequence: TGTGCCAGCCTAACCGACAGGGGAGGCGAAAAACTGTTTTTT. Protein: CASLTDRGGEKLFF.

The chain employs TRBV27 and TRBJ2-5, with D possibly matching TRBD1 (7 bases). Gene TRBJ2-7 matches the end of the DNA better, so the J call may be wrong. The CDR3 extends over 15 amino acids. Germline loops: CDR1 MNHEY, CDR2 SMNVEV (reference sequence). The CDR3 region is CASPFRRGPSYEQYF. In nucleotides, the CDR3 is TGTGCCAGCCCCTTTAGGAGGGGGCCCTCCTACGAGCAGTACTTC.

The chain joins TRBV27 to TRBJ2-1, with TRBD2 identical over 10 bases. The J segment lost 8 bases and the V segment lost 6 bases, leaving 7 bases of the junction unmatched. The V gene's germline CDR1 is MNHEY and CDR2 SMNVEV (reference sequence). This CDR3 contains 14 residues. CDR3 loop: CASSRSGGAYEQFF. The CDR3, as DNA: TGTGCCAGCAGCCGCAGCGGGGGGGCATATGAGCAGTTCTTC.

The chain links TRBV27 to TRBJ1-1; D is possibly TRBD1 (6 bases). Germline V gene sequence: CDR1 MNHEY, CDR2 SMNVEV (reference sequence). The CDR3 contains 15 residues. V was cut by 0 bases and J by 0 bases, with 8 bases left in between. This CDR3 reads CASSLSRGMNTEAFF. As DNA, the CDR3 is TGTGCCAGCAGTTTATCGAGGGGGATGAACACTGAAGCTTTCTTT.

The chain joins TRBV27 to TRBJ2-7; 10 bases are shared with TRBD1. V dropped 1 base and J dropped 7; count of bases not matched to a gene: 13. Germline assignment: CDR1 MNHEY and CDR2 SMNVEV (reference sequence). The CDR3 totals 17 residues. CDR3 loop: CASSLLIPGTGVGEQYF. CDR3 DNA sequence: TGTGCCAGCAGTTTATTAATCCCCGGGACAGGGGTAGGAGAGCAGTACTTC.

This chain links TRBV2 with TRBJ2-5, with TRBD2 matching over 14 bases. This CDR3 is built from 16 residues. V lost 4 bases, J lost 1 base, and 2 bases stayed unmatched. Germline-derived CDR1 and CDR2 are SNHLY and FYNNEI. CDR3 in DNA: TGTGCCAGCAGTGCTGGACTAGCGGGGGGCCAAGAGACCCAGTACTTC. This gives the protein CASSAGLAGGQETQYF.

The genes are TRBV6-5 and TRBJ2-1; TRBD1 is a possible D gene (5 bases). The CDR3 covers 13 residues. The V end was cut by 4 bases, the J end by 4 bases, with 8 bases between. Germline CDR1 is MNHEY and CDR2 is SVGAGI. CDR3 region: CASSSTGYNEQFF. In DNA form, the CDR3 reads TGTGCCAGCAGTTCAACAGGTTACAATGAGCAGTTCTTC.